This T cell receptor (beta chain) was identified during a study of blood T cell repertoires in COVID-19. About the research overall: Sources were T cells, B-cell-depleted T cells, or PBMCs; the material itself was cDNA or gDNA.

CDR3 length: 16 amino acids. J was trimmed by 6 bases and V by 7 bases; bases with no gene match: 12. CDR1 and CDR2 from the germline V gene are MGHRA and YSYEKL. In the authors' workflow: Estimated nucleated cell counts came from reference gene primer amplification. TCRdb's copy holds only in-frame clones and misses some; the assay was immunoSEQ multiplex PCR. D and trimming were read from the DNA, whereas the V and J calls and clone size are those reported in that table. The sample carries roughly 250,000 clones, over 70% recorded once. The V gene is TRBV4-1, the J gene TRBJ1-3, with TRBD1 matching over 10 bases. This receptor was taken from a man aged 40-49 years with active or convalescent COVID-19. The sample consisted of peripheral blood. The CDR3 spells CASTNFDRGRINTIYF. The DNA of the CDR3 is TGCGCCAGCACCAATTTCGACAGGGGGCGGATAAACACCATATATTTT.